The rows below give T cell receptor beta chains drawn from one sample of a study of blood T cell repertoires in COVID-19. Sequencing was performed with immunoSEQ multiplex PCR; in TCRdb, only in-frame clones are kept and a portion is missing. The table shows some 220,000 clones, with about nine tenths occurring only once. The sample comprised PBMCs or T cells enriched from blood (not recorded which). The source is a woman aged 25 to 39 who had recovered from COVID-19. CDR3s include the opening cysteine and the closing phenylalanine or tryptophan. Fields, in order: V gene, J gene, D gene, clone size, CDR3 DNA, CDR3 protein. The D gene is left open where the match is weak. Size is stated for part of the rows, as once, few or many counts, or as a class when the clone is expanded.

>TRBV19|TRBJ2-3|.|.
TGTGCCAGTAGTCTCGCGACGGGGGAGGCAGATACGCAGTATTTT
CASSLATGEADTQYF
>TRBV11-2|TRBJ2-3|.|.
TGTGCCAGCAGCTTAGTTTATGGGGGGACAGATACGCAGTATTTT
CASSLVYGGTDTQYF
>TRBV7-9|TRBJ2-1|TRBD2|.
TGTGCCAGCAGCTCCCCGACGCGGGGGGCCAATGAGCAGTTCTTC
CASSSPTRGANEQFF
>TRBV7-3|TRBJ1-1|TRBD1|.
TGTGCCAGCAGCGCGGGACAGAATCTTCAAGCTTTCTTT
CASSAGQNLQAFF
>TRBV9|TRBJ1-1|.|.
TGTGCCAGCAGCGTACAGGGTCGGACTGAAGCTTTCTTT
CASSVQGRTEAFF
>TRBV3-1/TRBV3-2|TRBJ1-2|.|few
TGTGCCAGCAGCCAAGGTCTGGGCAACTATGGCTACACCTTC
CASSQGLGNYGYTF
>TRBV21-1|TRBJ2-5|.|.
TGTGCCAGCAGCAAAGGTGGACAGCTTCTACCTCGGGAAGAGACCCAGTACTTC
CASSKGGQLLPREETQYF
>TRBV6-5|TRBJ1-4|TRBD1|.
TGTGCCAGCAGTTACAGGGGGCCAGCCGATGAAAAACTGTTTTTT
CASSYRGPADEKLFF
>TRBV7-2|TRBJ2-7|TRBD1|.
TGTGCCAGCAGCTTAGTCGGACAGGGGGGCTACGAGCAGTACTTC
CASSLVGQGGYEQYF
>TRBV7-9|TRBJ1-2|.|.
TGTGCCAGCAGCTTAGCAGGGGCGCAAGGCTACACCTTC
CASSLAGAQGYTF
>TRBV7-9|TRBJ2-7|.|.
TGTGCCAGCAGCTCTACAGGCTACGAGCAGTACTTC
CASSSTGYEQYF
>TRBV3-1/TRBV3-2|TRBJ1-4|TRBD1|once
TGTGCCAGCAGCCAGTCGAGGGACAGGGACCCCGTGGCTAATGAAAAACTGTTTTTT
CASSQSRDRDPVANEKLFF
>TRBV9|TRBJ1-5|.|.
TGTGCCAGCAGCGATCCGCGGGTCAATCAGCCCCAGCATTTT
CASSDPRVNQPQHF
>TRBV5-1|TRBJ2-1|TRBD2|.
TGCGCCAGCAGCTTGGGGACCGGGACTATCGTGTCCGAGCAGTTCTTC
CASSLGTGTIVSEQFF
>TRBV6-1|TRBJ2-6|.|.
TGTGCCAGCAGTGAAGGGGGCAGTGGGGCCAACGTCCTGACTTTC
CASSEGGSGANVLTF
>TRBV28|TRBJ1-5|.|.
TGTGCCAGCAGTCCGCTCACAGGATGGAGCAATCAGCCCCAGCATTTT
CASSPLTGWSNQPQHF
>TRBV9|TRBJ1-3|TRBD1|.
TGTGCCAGCAGCCCCCGGGACAGGGTCGATTACACCATATATTTT
CASSPRDRVDYTIYF
>TRBV10-3|TRBJ1-2|TRBD1|.
TGTGCCATCAGCCGGGGACAGACTAACTATGGCTACACCTTC
CAISRGQTNYGYTF
>TRBV19|TRBJ1-2|.|.
TGTGCCAGTAGTACAGAACCCGGACAGTCCGGCTATGGCTACACCTTC
CASSTEPGQSGYGYTF
>TRBV7-8|TRBJ1-4|.|.
TGTGCCAGCAACGGCAGGTCTAATGAAAAACTGTTTTTT
CASNGRSNEKLFF
>TRBV4-3|TRBJ2-7|TRBD2|.
TGCGCCAGCAGCCAAGACCTGGCGGCGGGACTATACGAGCAGTACTTC
CASSQDLAAGLYEQYF
>TRBV11-3|TRBJ1-4|.|.
TGTGCCAGCAGCCCTTACAGTGGGAGGGACGCAACTAATGAAAAACTGTTTTTT
CASSPYSGRDATNEKLFF
>TRBV6-2/TRBV6-3|TRBJ1-2|TRBD1|.
TGTGCCAGCAGTTACTCGACGGACAGGGGGGACTATGGCTACACCTTC
CASSYSTDRGDYGYTF
>TRBV6-5|TRBJ1-5|.|.
TGTGCCAGCAGGGGGGGGGTGCACGAGCATTTT
CASRGGVHEHF
>TRBV7-2|TRBJ1-2|TRBD1|.
TGTGCCAGCAGCTCGGACAGGGGAGGGTGGTATGGCTACACCTTC
CASSSDRGGWYGYTF
>TRBV5-4|TRBJ2-1|.|.
TGTGCCAGCAGGATGATGCGCGGGGGCCGTAACAATGAGCAGTTCTTC
CASRMMRGGRNNEQFF
>TRBV28|TRBJ1-2|.|.
TGTGCCAGCAGTTTATTACAGGGCCACTATGGCTACACCTTC
CASSLLQGHYGYTF
>TRBV12-3/TRBV12-4|TRBJ1-5|.|.
TGTGCCAGCAGTTCCTATAGCAATCAGCCCCAGCATTTT
CASSSYSNQPQHF
>TRBV6-1|TRBJ1-5|TRBD1|.
TGTGCCAGCAGTGAAACGGCCAGGGGGAATCAGCCCCAGCATTTT
CASSETARGNQPQHF
>TRBV5-6|TRBJ2-5|TRBD2|.
TGTGCCAGCAGCTTGGGTCAGCTGGGACTAGCGGGAGCGACCCAGTACTTC
CASSLGQLGLAGATQYF
>TRBV5-1|TRBJ2-7|.|.
TGCGCCAGCAGCCCACTCTCGGGGAGCTCCTACGAGCAGTACTTC
CASSPLSGSSYEQYF
>TRBV6-5|TRBJ2-1|TRBD1|.
TGTGCCAGCAGACTCGACAGGGGGCTTTACAATGAGCAGTTCTTC
CASRLDRGLYNEQFF
>TRBV14|TRBJ1-3|.|.
TGTGCCAGCAGACACATCTCTGGAAACACCATATATTTT
CASRHISGNTIYF
>TRBV4-3|TRBJ2-7|TRBD1|.
TGCGCCAGCAGCCATGACAGGGCAACCTACGAGCAGTACTTC
CASSHDRATYEQYF
>TRBV7-8|TRBJ1-2|TRBD1|.
TGTGCCAGCAGCTCGAGGACAGGTCTGTCCGAAAACTATGGCTACACCTTC
CASSSRTGLSENYGYTF
>TRBV4-2|TRBJ2-7|.|.
TGTGCCAGCAGCCAAGATCCTATAAGTAGCGACCCTTACGAGCAGTACTTC
CASSQDPISSDPYEQYF
>TRBV27|TRBJ2-1|.|.
TGTGCCAGCACCCTGGGGGCCGAGCAGTTCTTC
CASTLGAEQFF
>TRBV2|TRBJ2-5|.|.
TGTGCCAGTACAGGGACCCCTGAAGAGACCCAGTACTTC
CASTGTPEETQYF
>TRBV5-1|TRBJ2-7|TRBD1|few
TGCGCCAGCAGCTTGGATTGGGACAGGTCCTCCTACGAGCAGTACTTC
CASSLDWDRSSYEQYF
>TRBV4-3|TRBJ1-2|.|.
TGCGCCAGCAGCCAAGAAAGAGAGACAGGCCACTACTATGGCTACACCTTC
CASSQERETGHYYGYTF
>TRBV6-2/TRBV6-3|TRBJ1-1|.|.
TGTGCCAGCAGTTACCTGTCCAAATCGGGCACTGAAGCTTTCTTT
CASSYLSKSGTEAFF
>TRBV27|TRBJ2-7|.|.
TGTGCCAGCAGTTTAATCGGCAGGGAGGACGAGCAGTACTTC
CASSLIGREDEQYF
>TRBV19|TRBJ2-7|.|.
TGTGCCAGTAGTATTGGAGAAGGAATTCACGAGCAGTACTTC
CASSIGEGIHEQYF
>TRBV7-6|TRBJ2-7|TRBD2|.
TGTGCCAGCAGCTTATCTGCGGCGGGGGAGGCCGAGCAGTACTTC
CASSLSAAGEAEQYF
>TRBV6-5|TRBJ1-2|.|.
TGTGCCAGCAGTCAGGGGTCCGGCGGCTACACCTTC
CASSQGSGGYTF
>TRBV5-1|TRBJ2-3|TRBD2|.
TGCGCCAGCAGCTTGGCTCTTAGCGGGGGGTTCACAGATACGCAGTATTTT
CASSLALSGGFTDTQYF
>TRBV5-1|TRBJ2-7|TRBD1|.
TGCGCCAGCAGCCTAGGGACAGGGGGTTTAAGGGAGCAGTACTTC
CASSLGTGGLREQYF
>TRBV6-1|TRBJ1-4|.|once
TGTGCCAGCAGTGAGCGGAGGACAGTCAATGAAAAACTGTTTTTT
CASSERRTVNEKLFF
>TRBV6-5|TRBJ1-5|.|.
TGTGCCAGCAGTACCCTAGCTAACCAGCCCCAGCATTTT
CASSTLANQPQHF
>TRBV15|TRBJ1-2|TRBD1|.
TGTGCCACCAGCAGAGGCATAGAGGGGGCGCAAGGGGATGGCTACACCTTC
CATSRGIEGAQGDGYTF
>TRBV12-3/TRBV12-4|TRBJ2-5|.|.
TGTGCCAGCAGGCCTCTAGGGAGGGAGACCCAGTACTTC
CASRPLGRETQYF
>TRBV18|TRBJ1-1|.|once
TGTGCCAGCTCACCACGTGGGACTCACACTGAAGCTTTCTTT
CASSPRGTHTEAFF
>TRBV6-5|TRBJ1-2|TRBD1|.
TGTGCCAGCAGTTACACCTCGGACAGGGGCTATGGCTACACCTTC
CASSYTSDRGYGYTF
>TRBV18|TRBJ1-5|.|.
TGTGCCAGCTCACCAGGCAGGCTCAATCAGCCCCAGCATTTT
CASSPGRLNQPQHF